Listed here are 5 T cell receptor beta chains from one sample, sequenced in a study of cytomegalovirus exposure and HLA in healthy donors. Primers included in the PCR were 60 Vbeta and 13 Jbeta primers. Here immunoSEQ multiplex PCR was the method, and the copy in TCRdb shows in-frame clones only, minus some. The sample has about 88,000 clones; 85% to 90% are singletons. The sample was PBMCs. These TCRs come from a man younger than 35 in good health and CMV-seronegative.

This clone was found once. The chain is built from TRBV4-3 and TRBJ2-3; D ambiguous. The germline gives CDR1 LGHNA, CDR2 YSLEER. The V gene lost 2 bases and the J gene lost 3 bases, with 12 bases spanning the gap. The CDR3 covers 15 residues. CDR3 in amino acids: CASSQFGAVTDTQYF. Written as DNA, the CDR3 is TGCGCCAGCAGCCAATTTGGAGCTGTAACAGATACGCAGTATTTT.

The V gene is TRBV4-3, the J gene TRBJ1-2, with 12 bases lining up with TRBD1. Trimming cost V 3 bases and J 14 bases; bases outside gene matches: 10. Germline V CDR1 and CDR2: LGHNA, YSLEER. There are 14 residues in the CDR3. CDR3 nucleotides: TGCGCCAGCAGCCATCGCGAGGGACAGGGGGCGCAAACCTTC. This sequence encodes CASSHREGQGAQTF.

About this clone: A junction end diverges from the germline sequence, so it may reflect a read error. V and J are TRBV7-9 and TRBJ2-7, with TRBD2 identical over 13 bases. Per the germline V gene, CDR1 is SEHNR and CDR2 is FQNEAQ (reference sequence). The CDR3 is made up of 15 amino acids. The CDR3 here is CSSSPVGLAGVYFSF. The CDR3 DNA is TGTTCCAGCAGCCCCGTAGGACTAGCGGGAGTGTACTTTTCCTTC.

This clone appeared a single time. The gene calls are TRBV5-1 and TRBJ1-4; D uncertain. Trimming took 4 bases from V and 6 from J, leaving 22 bases between them. Per germline, CDR1 SGHRS and CDR2 YFSETQ. The CDR3 extends over 17 amino acids. The CDR3 here is CASSVLRRSGFYEKLFF. CDR3 nucleotides: TGCGCCAGCAGCGTCCTACGCCGCAGCGGGTTCTATGAAAAACTGTTTTTT. Based on the CDR3 plus reference TRBV5-1 and TRBJ1-4, the full variable domain is KAGVTQTPRYLIKTRGQQVTLSCSPISGHRSVSWYQQTPGQGLQFLFEYFSETQRNKGNFPGRFSGRQFSNSRSEMNVSTLELGDSALYLCASSVLRRSGFYEKLFFGSGTQLSVL.

This clone was detected once. The genes are TRBV5-4 and TRBJ2-2, with 13 positions matching TRBD2. Losses at the gene ends were 4 bases for V and 3 bases for J; bases not matched to a gene: 6. CDR3 length equals 17 residues. Germline CDR1 SGHNT, CDR2 YYREEE (reference sequence). CDR3 region: CASSVGLAGPYTGELFF. CDR3 sequence (DNA): TGTGCCAGCAGCGTGGGACTAGCGGGACCTTACACCGGGGAGCTGTTTTTT.